This T cell receptor beta chain was observed in a study of CD8+CD57+ T cells in acquired aplastic anemia. Germline V gene data show CDR1 as SGHNT and CDR2 as YYREEE (reference sequence). The length of the CDR3 is 13 residues. V was clipped by 4 bases and J by 5 bases, with 13 bases between them. The use of genomic DNA as template underpinned the TCR beta VDJ and CDR3 profiling. TCRdb used MiXCR to reprocess the reads, holding one entry per CDR3 protein. The repertoire holds hundreds of thousands of distinct CDR3 sequences, with roughly 64% as singletons. This clonotype was obtained from a human donor in good health, serving as a control. The source material was sorted CD4+, CD8+, or CD8+CD57+ T cells (not recorded which) from PBMCs. This rearrangement joins TRBV5-4 to TRBJ2-7, with D uncertain. The CDR3 DNA reads as TGTGCCAGCAGCGGTGACATGGATCACGAGCAGTACTTC. It codes for CASSGDMDHEQYF.